Sequencing of this T cell receptor (beta chain) was carried out in a study of blood T cell repertoires in COVID-19. Trimming removed 5 bases from V and 6 bases from J; junction bases left unmatched: 3. Germline CDR1 reads SGHTA; CDR2 reads FQGTGA. The CDR3 contains 15 residues. Profiling relied on immunoSEQ multiplex PCR, and the TCRdb table lists in-frame clones only, not all of them. This sample has about 320,000 clones, with 85% found just once. The chain employs TRBV7-3 and TRBJ2-1; 14 nucleotides match TRBD2. The TCR was taken from a human donor in a cohort sampled during active COVID-19. Sequenced material: peripheral blood. The CDR3 DNA is TGTGCCAGCAGCCCGACTAGCGGGGGGGGCAATGAGCAGTTCTTC. Its translation: CASSPTSGGGNEQFF.